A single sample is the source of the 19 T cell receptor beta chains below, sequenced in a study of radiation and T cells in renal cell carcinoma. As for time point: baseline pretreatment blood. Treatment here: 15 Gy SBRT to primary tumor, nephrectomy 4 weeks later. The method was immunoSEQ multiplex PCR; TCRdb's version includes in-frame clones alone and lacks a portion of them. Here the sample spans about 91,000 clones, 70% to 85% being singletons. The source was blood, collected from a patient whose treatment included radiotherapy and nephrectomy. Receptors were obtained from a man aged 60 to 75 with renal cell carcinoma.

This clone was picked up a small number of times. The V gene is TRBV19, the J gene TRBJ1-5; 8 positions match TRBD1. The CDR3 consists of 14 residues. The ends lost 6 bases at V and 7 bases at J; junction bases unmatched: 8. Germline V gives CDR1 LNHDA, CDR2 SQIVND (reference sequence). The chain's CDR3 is CASRGQGGLQPQHF. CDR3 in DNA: TGTGCCAGTAGAGGACAGGGTGGGTTGCAGCCCCAGCATTTT.

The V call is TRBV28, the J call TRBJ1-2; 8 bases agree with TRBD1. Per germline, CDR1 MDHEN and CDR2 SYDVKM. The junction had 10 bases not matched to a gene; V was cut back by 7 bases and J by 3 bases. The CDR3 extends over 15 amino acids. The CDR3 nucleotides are TGTGCCAGCACTCCCTCTCCAGGGGGCGACTATGGCTACACCTTC. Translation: CASTPSPGGDYGYTF.

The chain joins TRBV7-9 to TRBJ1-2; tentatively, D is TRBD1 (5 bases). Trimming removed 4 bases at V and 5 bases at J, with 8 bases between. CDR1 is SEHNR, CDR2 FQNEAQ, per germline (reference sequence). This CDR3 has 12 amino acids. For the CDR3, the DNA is TGTGCCAGCAGCTATCCAGGGTATGGCTACACCTTC. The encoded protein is CASSYPGYGYTF.

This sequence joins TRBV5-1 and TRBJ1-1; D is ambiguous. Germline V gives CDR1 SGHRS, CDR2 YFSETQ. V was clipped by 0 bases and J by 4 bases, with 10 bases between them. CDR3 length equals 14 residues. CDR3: CASSLGAWSTEAFF. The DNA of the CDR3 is TGCGCCAGCAGCTTGGGCGCTTGGAGCACTGAAGCTTTCTTT.

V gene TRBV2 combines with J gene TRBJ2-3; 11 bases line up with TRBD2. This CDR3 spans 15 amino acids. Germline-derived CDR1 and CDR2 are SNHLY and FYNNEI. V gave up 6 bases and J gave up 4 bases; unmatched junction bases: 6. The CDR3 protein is CASRSLAGGADTQYF. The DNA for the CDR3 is TGTGCCAGCAGATCCTTAGCGGGAGGGGCAGATACGCAGTATTTT.

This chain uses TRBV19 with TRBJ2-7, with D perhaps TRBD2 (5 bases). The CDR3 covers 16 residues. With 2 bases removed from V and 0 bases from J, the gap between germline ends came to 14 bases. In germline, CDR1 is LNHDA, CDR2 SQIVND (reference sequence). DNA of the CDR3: TGTGCCAGTAGTATACTGTCTAGCTCTAGCTCCTACGAGCAGTACTTC. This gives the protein CASSILSSSSSYEQYF.

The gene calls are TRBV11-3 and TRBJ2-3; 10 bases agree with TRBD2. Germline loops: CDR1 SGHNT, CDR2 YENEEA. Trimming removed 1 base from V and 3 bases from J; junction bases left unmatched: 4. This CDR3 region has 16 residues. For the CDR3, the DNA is TGTGCCAGCAGCTTAGGTCTAGCGGGAGCGACAGATACGCAGTATTTT. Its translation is CASSLGLAGATDTQYF.

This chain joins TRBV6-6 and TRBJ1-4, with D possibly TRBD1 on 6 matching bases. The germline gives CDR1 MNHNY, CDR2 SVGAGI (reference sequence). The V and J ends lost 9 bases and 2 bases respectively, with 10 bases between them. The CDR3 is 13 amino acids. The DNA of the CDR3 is TGTGCCAGTCAAGGGGGGACTAATGAAAAACTGTTTTTT. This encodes CASQGGTNEKLFF.

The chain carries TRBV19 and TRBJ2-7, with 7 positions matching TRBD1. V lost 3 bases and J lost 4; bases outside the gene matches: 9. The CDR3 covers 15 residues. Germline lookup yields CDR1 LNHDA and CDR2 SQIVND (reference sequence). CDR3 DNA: TGTGCCAGTAGTATCAAACCGGGACAGATGTACGAGCAGTACTTC. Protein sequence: CASSIKPGQMYEQYF.

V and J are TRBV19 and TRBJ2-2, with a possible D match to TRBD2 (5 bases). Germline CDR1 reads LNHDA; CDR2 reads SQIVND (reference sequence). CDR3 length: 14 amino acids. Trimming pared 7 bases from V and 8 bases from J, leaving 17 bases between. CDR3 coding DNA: TGTGCCAGTATCACAACCCGAGGGCAGGGGGAGCTGTTTTTT. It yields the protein CASITTRGQGELFF.

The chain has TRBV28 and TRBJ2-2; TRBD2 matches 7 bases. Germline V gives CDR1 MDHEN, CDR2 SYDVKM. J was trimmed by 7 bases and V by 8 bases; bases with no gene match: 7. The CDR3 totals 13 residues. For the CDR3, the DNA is TGTGCCAGCGTCAGCGGGAAGGACGGGGAGCTGTTTTTT. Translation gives CASVSGKDGELFF.

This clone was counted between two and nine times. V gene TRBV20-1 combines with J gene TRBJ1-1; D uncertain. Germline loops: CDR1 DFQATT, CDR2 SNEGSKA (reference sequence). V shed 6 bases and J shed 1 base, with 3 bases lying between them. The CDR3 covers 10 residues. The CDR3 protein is CSAPNTEAFF. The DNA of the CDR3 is TGCAGTGCACCGAACACTGAAGCTTTCTTT.

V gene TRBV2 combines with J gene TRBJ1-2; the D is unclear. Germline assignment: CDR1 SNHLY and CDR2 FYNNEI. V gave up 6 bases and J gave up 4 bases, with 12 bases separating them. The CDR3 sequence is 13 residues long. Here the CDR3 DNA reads TGTGCCAGCAGCAGGCGTTTGAGCTATGGCTACACCTTC. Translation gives CASSRRLSYGYTF.

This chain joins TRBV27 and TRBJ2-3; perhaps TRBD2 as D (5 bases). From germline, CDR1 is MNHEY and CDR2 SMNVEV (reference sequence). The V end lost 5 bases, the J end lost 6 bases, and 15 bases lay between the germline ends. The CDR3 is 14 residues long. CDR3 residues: CASSLGLTYDTQYF. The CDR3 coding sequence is TGTGCCAGCAGTCTCGGACTCACCTACGATACGCAGTATTTT.

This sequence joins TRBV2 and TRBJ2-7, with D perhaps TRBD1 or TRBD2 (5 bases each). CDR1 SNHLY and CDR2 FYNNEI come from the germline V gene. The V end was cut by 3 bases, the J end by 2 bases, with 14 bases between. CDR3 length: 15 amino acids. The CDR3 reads CASSDYRDRTYEQYF. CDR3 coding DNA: TGTGCCAGCAGTGATTATAGGGACCGAACCTACGAGCAGTACTTC. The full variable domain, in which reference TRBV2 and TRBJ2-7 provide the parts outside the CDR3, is EPEVTQTPSHQVTQMGQEVILRCVPISNHLYFYWYRQILGQKVEFLVSFYNNEISEKSEIFDDQFSVERPDGSNFTLKIRSTKLEDSAMYFCASSDYRDRTYEQYFGPGTRLTVT.

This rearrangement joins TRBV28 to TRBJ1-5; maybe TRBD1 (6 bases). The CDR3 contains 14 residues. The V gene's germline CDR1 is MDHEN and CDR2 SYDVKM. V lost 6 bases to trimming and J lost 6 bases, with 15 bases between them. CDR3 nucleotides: TGTGCCAGCAGCCGTAGGGGGTTAGGTCAGCCCCAGCATTTT. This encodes CASSRRGLGQPQHF.

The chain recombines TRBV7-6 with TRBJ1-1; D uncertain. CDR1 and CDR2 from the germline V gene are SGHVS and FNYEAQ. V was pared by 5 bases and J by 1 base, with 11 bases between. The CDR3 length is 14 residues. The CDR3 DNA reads TGTGCCAGCAGCAGAGGCCCCTCGAACACTGAAGCTTTCTTT. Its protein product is CASSRGPSNTEAFF.

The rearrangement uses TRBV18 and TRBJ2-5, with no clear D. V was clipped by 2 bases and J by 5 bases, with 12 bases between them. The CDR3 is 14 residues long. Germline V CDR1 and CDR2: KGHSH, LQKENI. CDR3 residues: CASSPVVPRETQYF. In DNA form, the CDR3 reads TGTGCCAGCTCACCAGTCGTCCCTCGGGAGACCCAGTACTTC.

The CDR3 sequence: CASSYAGLAGVEQYF. The CDR3 coding sequence is TGTGCCAGCAGTTACGCCGGGCTAGCGGGAGTGGAGCAGTACTTC. The V call is TRBV6-5, the J call TRBJ2-7; TRBD2 matches at 10 bases. The CDR3 sequence is 15 residues long. Germline CDR1 and CDR2: MNHEY and SVGAGI. With V trimmed by 2 bases and J by 7 bases, 8 bases remained unmatched.